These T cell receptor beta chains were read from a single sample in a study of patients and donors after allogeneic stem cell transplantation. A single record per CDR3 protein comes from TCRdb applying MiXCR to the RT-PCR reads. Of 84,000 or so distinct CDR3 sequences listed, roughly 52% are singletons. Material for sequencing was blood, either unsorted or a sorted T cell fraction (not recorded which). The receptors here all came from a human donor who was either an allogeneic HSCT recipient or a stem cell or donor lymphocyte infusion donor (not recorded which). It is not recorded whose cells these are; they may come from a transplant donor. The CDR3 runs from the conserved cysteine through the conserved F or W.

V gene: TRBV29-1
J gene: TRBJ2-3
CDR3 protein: CSVAMGGRSTDTQYF

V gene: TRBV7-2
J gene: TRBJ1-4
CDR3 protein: CASSPKYQMKEKEKLFF

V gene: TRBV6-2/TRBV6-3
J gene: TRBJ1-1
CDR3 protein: CASSYPAGAGGAVAFF

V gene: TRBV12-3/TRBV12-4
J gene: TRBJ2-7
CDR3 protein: CASSLGTSREQYF

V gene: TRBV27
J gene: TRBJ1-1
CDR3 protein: CASSFSFGSPYEAFF

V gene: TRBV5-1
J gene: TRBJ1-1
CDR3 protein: CASRARTEEAFF

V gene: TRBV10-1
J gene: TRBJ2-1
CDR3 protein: CASSESGRPEQFF

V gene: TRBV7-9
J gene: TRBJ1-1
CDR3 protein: CASSLVRWNTEAFF

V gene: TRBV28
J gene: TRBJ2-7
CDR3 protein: CASSLVGGTYEQYF

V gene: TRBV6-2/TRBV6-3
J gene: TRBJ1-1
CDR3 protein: CASRPGGDKTEAFF

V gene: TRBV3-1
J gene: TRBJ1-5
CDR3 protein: CASSQASTGNQPQHF

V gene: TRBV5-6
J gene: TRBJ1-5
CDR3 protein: CASSHGGSNQPQHF

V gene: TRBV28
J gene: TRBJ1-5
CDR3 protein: CASRSGESDQPQHF

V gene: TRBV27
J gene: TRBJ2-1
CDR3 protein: CASSAPLAGTNNEQFF

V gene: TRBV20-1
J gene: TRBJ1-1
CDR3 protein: CSARAPGRGTEAFF

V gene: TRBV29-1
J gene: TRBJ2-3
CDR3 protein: CSVEEGVAGDLTDTQYF

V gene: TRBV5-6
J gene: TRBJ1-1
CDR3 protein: CASSLGRDRLFGRTEAFF

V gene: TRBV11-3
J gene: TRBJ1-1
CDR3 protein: CASSLDGTRTEAFF

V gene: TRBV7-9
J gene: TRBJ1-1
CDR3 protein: CASSIPRVTEAFF

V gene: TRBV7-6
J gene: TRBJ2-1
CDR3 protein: CASSLEAARDEQFF

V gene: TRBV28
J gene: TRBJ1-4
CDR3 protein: CASSPGGTSTNEKLFF

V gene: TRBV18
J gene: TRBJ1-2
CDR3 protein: CASSPPWGLSYGYTF

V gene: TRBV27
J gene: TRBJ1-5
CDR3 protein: CASRRGGDQPQHF

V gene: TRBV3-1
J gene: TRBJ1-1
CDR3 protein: CASSAGHVNTEAFF

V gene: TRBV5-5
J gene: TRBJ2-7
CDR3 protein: CASSSLNKNYEQYF

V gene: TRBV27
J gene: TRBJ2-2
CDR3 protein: CASSLFLGSGELFF

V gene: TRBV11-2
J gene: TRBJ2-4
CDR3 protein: CASSLGGGDIQYF

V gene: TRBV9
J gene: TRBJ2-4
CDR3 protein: CASSGQRNIQYF

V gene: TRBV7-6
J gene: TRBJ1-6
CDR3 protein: CASSLGGAQKIGSPLHF

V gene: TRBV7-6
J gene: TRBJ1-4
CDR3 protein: CASSLMGGLEKLFF

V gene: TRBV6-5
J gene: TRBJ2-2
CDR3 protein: CASNRGARGTGELFF

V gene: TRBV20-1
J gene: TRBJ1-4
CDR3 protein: CSAIMEGGEKLFF

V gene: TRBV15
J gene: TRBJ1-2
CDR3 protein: CATSRDQMGQSFGYTF

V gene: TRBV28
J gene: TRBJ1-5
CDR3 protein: CASSLTGNSNQPQHF

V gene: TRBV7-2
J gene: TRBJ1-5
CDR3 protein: CASSLGMQGFYQPQHF

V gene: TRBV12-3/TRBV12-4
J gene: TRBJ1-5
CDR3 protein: CASSQGAPQPQHF

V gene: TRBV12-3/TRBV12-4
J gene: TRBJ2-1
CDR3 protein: CASSFGLDPYNEQFF

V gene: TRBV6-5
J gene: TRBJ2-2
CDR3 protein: CASSFEAGAFTGELFF

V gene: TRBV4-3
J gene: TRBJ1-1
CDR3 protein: CASSQDWDSDTEAFF

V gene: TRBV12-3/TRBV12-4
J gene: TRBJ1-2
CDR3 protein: CASSLRQINYGYTF

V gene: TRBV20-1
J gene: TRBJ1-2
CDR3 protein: CSAWTPNYGYTF

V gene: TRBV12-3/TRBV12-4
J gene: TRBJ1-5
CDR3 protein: CASSFSRDQPQHF

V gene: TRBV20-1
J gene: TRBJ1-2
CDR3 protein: CSARDPTDYGYTF

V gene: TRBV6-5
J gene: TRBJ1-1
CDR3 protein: CASSYSGKNTEAFF

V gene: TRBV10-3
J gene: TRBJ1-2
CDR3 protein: CAISEFGEGYTF

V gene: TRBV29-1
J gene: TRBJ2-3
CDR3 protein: CSVEDSLGLAGDTQYF

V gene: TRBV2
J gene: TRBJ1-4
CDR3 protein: CASSLEGGDNEKLFF

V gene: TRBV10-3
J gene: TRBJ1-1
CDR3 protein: CAISEDREEFEAFF

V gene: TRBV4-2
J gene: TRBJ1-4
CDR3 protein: CASSQHRVGEKLFF

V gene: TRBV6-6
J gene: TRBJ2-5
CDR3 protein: CASSYSPRGTRQETQYF